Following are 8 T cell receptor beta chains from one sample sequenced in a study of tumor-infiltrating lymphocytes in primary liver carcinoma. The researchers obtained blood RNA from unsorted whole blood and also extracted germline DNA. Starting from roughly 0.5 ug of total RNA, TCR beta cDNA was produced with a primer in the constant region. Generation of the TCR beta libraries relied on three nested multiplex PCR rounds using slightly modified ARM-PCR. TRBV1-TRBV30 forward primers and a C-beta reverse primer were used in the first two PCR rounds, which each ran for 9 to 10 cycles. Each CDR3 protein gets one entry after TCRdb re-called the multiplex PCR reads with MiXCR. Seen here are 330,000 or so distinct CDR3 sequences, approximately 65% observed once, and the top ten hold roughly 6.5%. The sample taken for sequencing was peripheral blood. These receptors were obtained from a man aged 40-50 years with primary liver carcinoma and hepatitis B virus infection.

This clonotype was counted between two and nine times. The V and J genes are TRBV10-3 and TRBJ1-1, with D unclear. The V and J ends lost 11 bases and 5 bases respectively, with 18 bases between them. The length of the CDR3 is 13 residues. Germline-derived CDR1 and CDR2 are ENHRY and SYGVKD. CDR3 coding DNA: TGTGCCTCAGTCCCGTCCATGGGAACTGAAGCTTTCTTT. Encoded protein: CASVPSMGTEAFF.

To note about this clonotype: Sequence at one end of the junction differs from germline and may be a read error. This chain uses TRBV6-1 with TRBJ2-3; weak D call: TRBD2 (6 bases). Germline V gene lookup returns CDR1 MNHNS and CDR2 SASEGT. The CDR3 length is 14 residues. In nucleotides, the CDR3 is TGTGCCAGTTGTCTGGGACTGTGCCAAGATACGCAGTATTTC. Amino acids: CASCLGLCQDTQYF.

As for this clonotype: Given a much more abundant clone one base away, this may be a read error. The DNA for the CDR3 is TGTGCCAGCAGCTCCGACTTGATGGGGTACGAGCAGTACTTC. Protein: CASSSDLMGYEQYF. V is TRBV6-2 or TRBV6-3 and J is TRBJ2-7; D uncertain. V shed 6 bases and J shed 4 bases, with 16 bases lying between them. The CDR3 loop spans 14 amino acids. Germline lookup yields CDR1 MNHEY and CDR2 SVGEGT.

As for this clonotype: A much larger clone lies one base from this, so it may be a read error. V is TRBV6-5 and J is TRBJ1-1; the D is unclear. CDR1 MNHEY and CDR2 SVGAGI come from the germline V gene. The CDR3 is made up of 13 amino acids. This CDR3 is CTSSYSMNTEAFF. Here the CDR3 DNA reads TGTACCAGCAGTTACTCGATGAACACTGAAGCTTTCTTT.

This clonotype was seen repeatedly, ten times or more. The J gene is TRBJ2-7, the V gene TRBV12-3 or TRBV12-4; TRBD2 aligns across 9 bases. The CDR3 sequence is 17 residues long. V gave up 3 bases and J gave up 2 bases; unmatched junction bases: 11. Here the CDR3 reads CASSFPVSGSGAYEQYF. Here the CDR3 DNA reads TGTGCCAGCAGTTTCCCGGTTAGCGGGAGTGGCGCCTACGAGCAGTACTTC.

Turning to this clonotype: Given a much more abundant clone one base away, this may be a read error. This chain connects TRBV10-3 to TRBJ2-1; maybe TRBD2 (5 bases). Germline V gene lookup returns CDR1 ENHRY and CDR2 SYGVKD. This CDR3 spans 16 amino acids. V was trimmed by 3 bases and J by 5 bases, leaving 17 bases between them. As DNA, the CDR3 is TGTGCCATCAGTGATAAGAGGTTGGGAGTCGACAATGAGCAGTTCTTC. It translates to CAISDKRLGVDNEQFF.

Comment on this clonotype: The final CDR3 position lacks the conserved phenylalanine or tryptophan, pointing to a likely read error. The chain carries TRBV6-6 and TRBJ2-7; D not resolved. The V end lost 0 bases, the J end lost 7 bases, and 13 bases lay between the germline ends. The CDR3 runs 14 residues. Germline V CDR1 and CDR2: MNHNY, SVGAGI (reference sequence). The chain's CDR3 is CASSYSKLRGEQYI. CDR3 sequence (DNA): TGTGCCAGCAGTTACTCGAAGTTACGTGGAGAGCAGTACATC.

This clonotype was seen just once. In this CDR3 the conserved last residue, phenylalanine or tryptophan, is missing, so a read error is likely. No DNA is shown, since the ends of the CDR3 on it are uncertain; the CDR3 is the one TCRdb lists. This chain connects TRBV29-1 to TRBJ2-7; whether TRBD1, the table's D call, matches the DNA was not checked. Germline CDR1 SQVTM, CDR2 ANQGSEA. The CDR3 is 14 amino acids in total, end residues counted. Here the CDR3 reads CSIEGGSGGYEQYL.